Below, one T cell receptor (beta chain) is given with its context. Its specificity is not known. These data come from a study of T cell responses to AZD1222 COVID-19 vaccine. Across the study: Researchers grouped second doses given at about 4 or about 12 weeks into one pool. Notes on the study in general: It should be noted that donors were predominantly white British and more often female, and clonal diversity was possibly underestimated. Spike regions recognized by vaccine-associated CD4 TCRs spanned the protein, led by 160-218 and 743-854.

V lost 5 bases to trimming and J lost 7 bases, with 18 bases between them. Germline CDR1 reads MNHEY; CDR2 reads SMNVEV (reference sequence). The CDR3 runs 15 residues. Only in-frame clones appear in the TCRdb table, and some are missing; sequencing was by immunoSEQ multiplex PCR. Of 150,000 to 200,000 clones listed, almost 95% are singletons. The V and J genes are TRBV27 and TRBJ2-1; perhaps TRBD2 as D (5 bases). Sequencing was performed on peripheral blood, taken on day 0 of AZD1222 vaccination. This TCR derives from an adult in good health. The CDR3 here is CASSPDSRVGNEQFF. In DNA form, the CDR3 reads TGTGCCAGCAGTCCCGATTCGAGGGTAGGGAATGAGCAGTTCTTC.